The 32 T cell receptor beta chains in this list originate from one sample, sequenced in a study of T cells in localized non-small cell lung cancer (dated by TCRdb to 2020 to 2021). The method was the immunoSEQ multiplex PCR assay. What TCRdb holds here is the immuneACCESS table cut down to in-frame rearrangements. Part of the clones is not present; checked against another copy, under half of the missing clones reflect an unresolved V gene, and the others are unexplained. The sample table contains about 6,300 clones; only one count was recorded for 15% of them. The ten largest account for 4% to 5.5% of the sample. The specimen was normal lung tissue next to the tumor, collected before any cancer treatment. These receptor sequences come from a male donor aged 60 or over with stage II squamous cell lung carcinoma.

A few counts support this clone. The CDR3: CASSSWRAAPTDTQYF. CDR3 nucleotides: TGTGCCAGCAGCTCCTGGCGGGCGGCCCCCACAGATACGCAGTATTTT. This chain links TRBV11-3 with TRBJ2-3, with a possible D match to TRBD2 (5 bases). Germline CDR1 and CDR2: SGHNT and YENEEA. The CDR3 runs 16 residues. The ends were cut back, 4 bases at V and 2 bases at J, with 16 bases in the middle.

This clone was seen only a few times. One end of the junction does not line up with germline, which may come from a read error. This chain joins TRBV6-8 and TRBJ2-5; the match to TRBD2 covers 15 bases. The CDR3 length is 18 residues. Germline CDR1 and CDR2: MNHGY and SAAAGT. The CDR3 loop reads CASSRRTSGGAIQGTQYF. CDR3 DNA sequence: TGTGCCAGCAGTCGAAGGACTAGCGGGGGGGCCATACAAGGGACCCAGTACTTC.

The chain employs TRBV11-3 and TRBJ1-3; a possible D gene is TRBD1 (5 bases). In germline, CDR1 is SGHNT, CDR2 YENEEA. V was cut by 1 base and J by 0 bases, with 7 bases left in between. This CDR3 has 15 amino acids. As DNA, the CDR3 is TGTGCCAGCAGCTTAGGACAGATCTCTGGAAACACCATATATTTT. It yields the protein CASSLGQISGNTIYF.

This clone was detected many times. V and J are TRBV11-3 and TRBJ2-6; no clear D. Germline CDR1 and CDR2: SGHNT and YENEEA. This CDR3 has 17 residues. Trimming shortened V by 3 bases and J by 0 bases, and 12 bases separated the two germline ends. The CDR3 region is CASSLETSGSGANVLTF. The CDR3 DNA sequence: TGTGCCAGCAGCTTGGAGACCTCCGGCTCTGGGGCCAACGTCCTGACTTTC.

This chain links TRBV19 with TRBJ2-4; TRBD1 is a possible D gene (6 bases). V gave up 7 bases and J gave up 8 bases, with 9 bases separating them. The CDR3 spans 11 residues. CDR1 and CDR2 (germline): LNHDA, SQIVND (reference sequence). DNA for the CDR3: TGTGCCAGTATAGGGGGACACATTCAGTACTTC. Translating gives CASIGGHIQYF.

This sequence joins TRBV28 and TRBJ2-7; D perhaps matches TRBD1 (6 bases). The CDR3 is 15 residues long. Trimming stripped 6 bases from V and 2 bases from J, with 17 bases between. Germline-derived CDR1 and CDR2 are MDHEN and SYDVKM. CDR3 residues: CASSSGGRDPYEQYF. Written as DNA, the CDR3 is TGTGCCAGCAGCTCTGGGGGCAGGGACCCCTACGAGCAGTACTTC.

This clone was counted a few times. CDR3 sequence: CASSSPGLGLNEQFF. The CDR3 DNA reads as TGTGCCAGCAGTTCGCCGGGACTAGGCCTCAATGAGCAGTTCTTC. V is TRBV28 and J is TRBJ2-1; 8 bases fit TRBD2. Per germline, CDR1 MDHEN and CDR2 SYDVKM. The CDR3 covers 15 residues. After removal of 4 bases from V and 6 bases from J, the junction contained 8 bases not matched to a gene.

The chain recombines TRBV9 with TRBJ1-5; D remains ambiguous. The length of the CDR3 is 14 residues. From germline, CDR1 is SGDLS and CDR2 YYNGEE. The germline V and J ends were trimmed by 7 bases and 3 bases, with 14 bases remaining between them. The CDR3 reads CASGREGPNQPQHF. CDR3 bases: TGTGCCAGCGGCCGAGAGGGCCCCAATCAGCCCCAGCATTTT.

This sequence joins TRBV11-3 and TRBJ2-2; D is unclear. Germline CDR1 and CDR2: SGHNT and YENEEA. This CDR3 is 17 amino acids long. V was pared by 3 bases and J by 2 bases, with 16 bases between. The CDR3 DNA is TGTGCCAGCAGCTTTGGGTCCGCTCAAATAAACACCGGGGAGCTGTTTTTT. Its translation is CASSFGSAQINTGELFF. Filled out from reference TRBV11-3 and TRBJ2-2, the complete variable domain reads EAGVVQSPRYKIIEKKQPVAFWCNPISGHNTLYWYLQNLGQGPELLIRYENEEAVDDSQLPKDRFSAERLKGVDSTLKIQPAELGDSAVYLCASSFGSAQINTGELFFGEGSRLTVL.

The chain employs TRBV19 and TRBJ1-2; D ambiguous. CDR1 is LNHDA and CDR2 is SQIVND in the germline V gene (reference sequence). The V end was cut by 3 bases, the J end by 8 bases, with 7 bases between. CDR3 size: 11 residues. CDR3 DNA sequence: TGTGCCAGTAGTATGGATGGCGGCTACACCTTC. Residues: CASSMDGGYTF.

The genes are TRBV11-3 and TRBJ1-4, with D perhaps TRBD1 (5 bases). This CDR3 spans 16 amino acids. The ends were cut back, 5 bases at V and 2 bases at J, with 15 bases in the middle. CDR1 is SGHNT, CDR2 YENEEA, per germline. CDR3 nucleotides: TGTGCCAGCAGCCACCGACAACAGGACACTAATGAAAAACTGTTTTTT. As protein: CASSHRQQDTNEKLFF.

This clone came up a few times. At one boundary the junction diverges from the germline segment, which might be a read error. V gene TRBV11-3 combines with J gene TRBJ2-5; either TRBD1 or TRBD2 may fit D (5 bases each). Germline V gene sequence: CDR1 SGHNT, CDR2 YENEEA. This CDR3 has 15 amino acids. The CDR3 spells CASSLGTRAVETQYF. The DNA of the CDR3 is TGTGCTAGCAGCTTAGGGACCCGCGCCGTCGAGACCCAGTACTTC. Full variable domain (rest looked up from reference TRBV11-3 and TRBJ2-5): EAGVVQSPRYKIIEKKQPVAFWCNPISGHNTLYWYLQNLGQGPELLIRYENEEAVDDSQLPKDRFSAERLKGVDSTLKIQPAELGDSAVYLCASSLGTRAVETQYFGPGTRLLVL.

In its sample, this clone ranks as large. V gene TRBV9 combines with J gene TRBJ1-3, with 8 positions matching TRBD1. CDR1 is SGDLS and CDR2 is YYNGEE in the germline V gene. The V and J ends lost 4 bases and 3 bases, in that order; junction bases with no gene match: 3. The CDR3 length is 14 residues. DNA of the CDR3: TGTGCCAGCAGCCGCGACAGGGGTGGAAACACCATATATTTT. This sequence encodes CASSRDRGGNTIYF.

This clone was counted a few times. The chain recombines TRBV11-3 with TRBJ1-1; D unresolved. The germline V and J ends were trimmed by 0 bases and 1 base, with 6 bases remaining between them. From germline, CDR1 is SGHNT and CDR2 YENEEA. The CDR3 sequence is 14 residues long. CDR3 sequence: CASSLEWTNTEAFF. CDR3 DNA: TGTGCCAGCAGCTTAGAATGGACGAACACTGAAGCTTTCTTT.

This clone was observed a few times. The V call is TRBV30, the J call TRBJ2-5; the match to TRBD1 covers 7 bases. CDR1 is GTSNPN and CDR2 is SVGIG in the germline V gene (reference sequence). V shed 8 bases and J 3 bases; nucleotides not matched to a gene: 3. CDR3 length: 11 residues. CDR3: CALGTEETQYF. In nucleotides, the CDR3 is TGTGCCCTCGGGACAGAAGAGACCCAGTACTTC.

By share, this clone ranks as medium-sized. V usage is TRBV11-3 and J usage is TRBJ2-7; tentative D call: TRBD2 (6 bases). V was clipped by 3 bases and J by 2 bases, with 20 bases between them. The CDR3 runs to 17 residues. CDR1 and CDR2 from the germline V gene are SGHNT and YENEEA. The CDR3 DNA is TGTGCCAGCAGCTTGTACCCCCGGGACTTTTCCACCTACGAGCAGTACTTC. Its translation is CASSLYPRDFSTYEQYF.

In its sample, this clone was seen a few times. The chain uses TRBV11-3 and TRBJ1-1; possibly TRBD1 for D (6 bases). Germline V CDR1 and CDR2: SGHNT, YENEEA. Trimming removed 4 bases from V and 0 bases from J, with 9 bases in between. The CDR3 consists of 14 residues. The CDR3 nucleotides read TGTGCCAGCAGCTGGGGGGGCATGAACACTGAAGCTTTCTTT. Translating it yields CASSWGGMNTEAFF.

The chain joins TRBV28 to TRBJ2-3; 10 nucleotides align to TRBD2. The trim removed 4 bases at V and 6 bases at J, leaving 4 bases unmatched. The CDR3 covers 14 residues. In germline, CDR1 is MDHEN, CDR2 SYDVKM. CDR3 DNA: TGTGCCAGCAGTTCCCTAGCGGGAGCGGATACGCAGTATTTT. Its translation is CASSSLAGADTQYF.

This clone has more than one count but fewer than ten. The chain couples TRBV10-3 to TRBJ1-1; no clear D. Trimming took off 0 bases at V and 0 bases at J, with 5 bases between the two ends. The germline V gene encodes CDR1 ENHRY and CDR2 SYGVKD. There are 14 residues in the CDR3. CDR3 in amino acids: CAISESTMNTEAFF. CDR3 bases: TGTGCCATCAGTGAGTCCACAATGAACACTGAAGCTTTCTTT.

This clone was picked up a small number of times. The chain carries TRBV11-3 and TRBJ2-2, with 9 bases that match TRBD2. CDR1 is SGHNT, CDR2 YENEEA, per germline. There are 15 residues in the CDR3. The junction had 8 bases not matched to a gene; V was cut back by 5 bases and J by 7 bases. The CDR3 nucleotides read TGTGCCAGCAGCCAAGGTGGCGGGAGGGGCGGGGAGCTGTTTTTT. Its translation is CASSQGGGRGGELFF.

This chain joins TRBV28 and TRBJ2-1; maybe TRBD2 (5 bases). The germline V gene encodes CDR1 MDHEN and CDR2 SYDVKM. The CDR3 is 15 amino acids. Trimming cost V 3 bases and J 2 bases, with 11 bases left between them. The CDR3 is CASSLVGETYNEQFF. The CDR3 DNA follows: TGTGCCAGCAGTTTGGTCGGGGAGACCTACAATGAGCAGTTCTTC.

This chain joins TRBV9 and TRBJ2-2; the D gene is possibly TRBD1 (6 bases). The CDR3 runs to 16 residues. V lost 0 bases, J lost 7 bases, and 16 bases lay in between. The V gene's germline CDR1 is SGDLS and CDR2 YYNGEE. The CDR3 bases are TGTGCCAGCAGCGTAGGTCCCAGGGGAAGTGACGGGGAGCTGTTTTTT. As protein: CASSVGPRGSDGELFF. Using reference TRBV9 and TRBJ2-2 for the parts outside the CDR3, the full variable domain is DSGVTQTPKHLITATGQRVTLRCSPRSGDLSVYWYQQSLDQGLQFLIQYYNGEERAKGNILERFSAQQFPDLHSELNLSSLELGDSALYFCASSVGPRGSDGELFFGEGSRLTVL.

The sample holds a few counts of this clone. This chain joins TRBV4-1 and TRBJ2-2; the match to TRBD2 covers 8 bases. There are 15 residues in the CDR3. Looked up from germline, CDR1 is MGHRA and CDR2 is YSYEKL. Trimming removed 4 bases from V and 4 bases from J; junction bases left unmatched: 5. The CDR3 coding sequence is TGCGCCAGCAGCCCCGGGGGGGTGGGCACCGGGGAGCTGTTTTTT. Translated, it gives CASSPGGVGTGELFF.

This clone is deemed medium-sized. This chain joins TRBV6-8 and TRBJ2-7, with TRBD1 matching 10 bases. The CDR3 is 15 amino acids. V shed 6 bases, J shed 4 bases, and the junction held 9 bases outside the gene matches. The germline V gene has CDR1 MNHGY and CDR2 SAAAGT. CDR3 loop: CASRNPGQGGYEQYF. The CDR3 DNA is TGTGCCAGCAGGAACCCCGGACAGGGGGGATACGAGCAGTACTTC.

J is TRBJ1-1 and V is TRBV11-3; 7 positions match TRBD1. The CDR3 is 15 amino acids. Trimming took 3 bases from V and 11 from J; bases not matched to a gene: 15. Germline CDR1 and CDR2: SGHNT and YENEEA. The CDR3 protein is CASSLDRDRASGAFF. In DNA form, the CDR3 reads TGTGCCAGCAGCTTGGATAGGGACAGAGCCTCTGGGGCTTTCTTT.

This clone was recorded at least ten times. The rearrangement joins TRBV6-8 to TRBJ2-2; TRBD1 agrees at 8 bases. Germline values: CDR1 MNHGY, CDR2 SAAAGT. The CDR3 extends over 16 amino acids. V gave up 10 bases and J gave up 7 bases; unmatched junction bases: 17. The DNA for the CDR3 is TGTGCCACCTCCCGTCGAAGGACAGACAGGGGCGGGGAGCTGTTTTTT. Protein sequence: CATSRRRTDRGGELFF.

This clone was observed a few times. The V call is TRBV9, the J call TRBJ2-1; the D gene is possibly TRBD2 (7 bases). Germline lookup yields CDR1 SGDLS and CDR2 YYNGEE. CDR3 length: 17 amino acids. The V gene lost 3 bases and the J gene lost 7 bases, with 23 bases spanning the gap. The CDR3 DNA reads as TGTGCCAGCAGCGGGACTTTTGGGGGCCGAGCGGGGAATGAGCAGTTCTTC. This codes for CASSGTFGGRAGNEQFF.

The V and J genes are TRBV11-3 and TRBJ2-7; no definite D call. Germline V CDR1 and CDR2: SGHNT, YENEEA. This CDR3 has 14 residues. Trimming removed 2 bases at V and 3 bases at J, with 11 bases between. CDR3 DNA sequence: TGTGCCAGCAGCTTAACGGCTCCAGACTACGAGCAGTACTTC. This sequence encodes CASSLTAPDYEQYF.

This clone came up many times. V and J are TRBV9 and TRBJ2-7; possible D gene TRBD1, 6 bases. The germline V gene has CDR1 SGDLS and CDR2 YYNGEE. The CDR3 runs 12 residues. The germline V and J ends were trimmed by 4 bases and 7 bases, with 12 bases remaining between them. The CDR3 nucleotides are TGTGCCAGCAGCTCGGACAGCTTGGAGCAGTACTTC. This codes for CASSSDSLEQYF.

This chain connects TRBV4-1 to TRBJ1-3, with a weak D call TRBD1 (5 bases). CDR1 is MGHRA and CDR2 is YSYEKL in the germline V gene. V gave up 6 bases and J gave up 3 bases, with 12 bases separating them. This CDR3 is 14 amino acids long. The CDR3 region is CASSQTVSGNTIYF. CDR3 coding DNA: TGCGCCAGCAGTCAGACAGTGAGTGGAAACACCATATATTTT.

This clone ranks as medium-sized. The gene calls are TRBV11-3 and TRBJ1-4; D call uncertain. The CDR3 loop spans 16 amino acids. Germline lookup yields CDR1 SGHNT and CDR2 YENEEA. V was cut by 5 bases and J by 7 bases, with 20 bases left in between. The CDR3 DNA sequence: TGTGCCAGCAGCCACCTACGAGGCTCGGGCGGTGAAAAACTGTTTTTT. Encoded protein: CASSHLRGSGGEKLFF.

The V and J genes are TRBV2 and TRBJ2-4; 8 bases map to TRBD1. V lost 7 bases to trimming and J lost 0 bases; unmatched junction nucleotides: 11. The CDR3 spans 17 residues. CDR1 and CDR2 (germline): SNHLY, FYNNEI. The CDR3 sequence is CASMAQGGIQAKNIQYF. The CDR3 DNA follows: TGTGCCAGCATGGCACAGGGGGGCATCCAAGCCAAAAACATTCAGTACTTC.